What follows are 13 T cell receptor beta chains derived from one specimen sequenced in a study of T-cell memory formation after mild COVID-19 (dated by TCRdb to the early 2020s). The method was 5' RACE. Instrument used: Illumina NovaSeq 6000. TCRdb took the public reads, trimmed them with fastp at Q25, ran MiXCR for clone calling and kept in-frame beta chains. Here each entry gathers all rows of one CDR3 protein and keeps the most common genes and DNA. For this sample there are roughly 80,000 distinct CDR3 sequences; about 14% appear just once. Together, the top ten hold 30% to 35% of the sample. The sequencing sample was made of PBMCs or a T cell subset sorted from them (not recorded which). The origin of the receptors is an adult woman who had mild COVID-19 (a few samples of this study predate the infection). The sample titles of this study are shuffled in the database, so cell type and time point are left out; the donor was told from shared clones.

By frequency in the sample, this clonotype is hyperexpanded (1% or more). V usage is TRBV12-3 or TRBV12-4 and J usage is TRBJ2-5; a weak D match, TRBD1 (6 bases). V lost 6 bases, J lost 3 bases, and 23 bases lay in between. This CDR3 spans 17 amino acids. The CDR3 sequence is CASSLMGARDGKETQYF. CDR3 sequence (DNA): TGTGCCAGCAGCCTAATGGGGGCCCGGGACGGCAAAGAGACCCAGTACTTC.

The chain's CDR3 is CASRMAGGSEQFF. The DNA for the CDR3 is TGTGCCAGTAGGATGGCGGGAGGATCTGAGCAGTTCTTC. V and J are TRBV19 and TRBJ2-1; 8 nucleotides agree with TRBD2. Germline assignment: CDR1 LNHDA and CDR2 SQIVND (reference sequence). The CDR3 is 13 amino acids. V was pared by 6 bases and J by 9 bases, with 7 bases of the junction left unmatched. The entire variable domain, with the rest obtained from reference TRBV19 and TRBJ2-1, is as follows: DGGITQSPKYLFRKEGQNVTLSCEQNLNHDAMYWYRQDPGQGLRLIYYSQIVNDFQKGDIAEGYSVSREKKESFPLTVTSAQKNPTAFYLCASRMAGGSEQFFGPGTRLTVL.

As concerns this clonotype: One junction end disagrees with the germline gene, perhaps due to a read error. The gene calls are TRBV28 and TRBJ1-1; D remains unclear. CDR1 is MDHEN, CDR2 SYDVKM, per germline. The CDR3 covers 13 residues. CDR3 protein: CASRPRENPEAFF. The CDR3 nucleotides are TGTGCCAGCAGGCCCCGGGAGAACCCTGAAGCTTTCTTT.

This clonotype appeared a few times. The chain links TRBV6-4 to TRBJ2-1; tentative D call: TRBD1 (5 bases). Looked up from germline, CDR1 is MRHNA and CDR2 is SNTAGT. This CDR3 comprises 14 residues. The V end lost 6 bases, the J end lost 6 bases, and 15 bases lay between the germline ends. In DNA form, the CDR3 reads TGTGCCAGCAGGCCTCGGGCAGGGCGCAATGAGCAGTTCTTC. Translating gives CASRPRAGRNEQFF.

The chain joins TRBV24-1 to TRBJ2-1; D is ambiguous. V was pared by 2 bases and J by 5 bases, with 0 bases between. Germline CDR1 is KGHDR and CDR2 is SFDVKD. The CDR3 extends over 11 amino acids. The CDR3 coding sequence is TGTGCCACCAGTGATTACAATGAGCAGTTCTTC. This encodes CATSDYNEQFF.

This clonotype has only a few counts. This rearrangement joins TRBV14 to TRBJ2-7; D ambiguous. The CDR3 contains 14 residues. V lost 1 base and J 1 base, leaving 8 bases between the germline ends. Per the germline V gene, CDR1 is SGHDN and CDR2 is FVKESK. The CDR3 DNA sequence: TGTGCCAGCAGCCAAGTTAAAGGATCCTACGAGCAGTACTTC. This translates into CASSQVKGSYEQYF.

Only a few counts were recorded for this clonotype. The CDR3 DNA reads as TGTGCCAGCAGCTCCCGAGGGGGGGCTTCCTACAATGAGCAGTTCTTC. Translation gives CASSSRGGASYNEQFF. The chain employs TRBV7-8 and TRBJ2-1; D is perhaps TRBD2 (7 bases). From germline, CDR1 is SGHVS and CDR2 FQNEAQ. The V end was cut by 4 bases, the J end by 1 base, with 14 bases between. The CDR3 extends over 16 amino acids.

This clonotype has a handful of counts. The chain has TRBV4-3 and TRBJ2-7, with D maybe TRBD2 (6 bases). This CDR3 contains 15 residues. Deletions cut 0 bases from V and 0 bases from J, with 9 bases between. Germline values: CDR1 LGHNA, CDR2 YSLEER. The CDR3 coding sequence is TGCGCCAGCAGCCAAGAAGCGGGCCCCTCCTACGAGCAGTACTTC. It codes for CASSQEAGPSYEQYF.

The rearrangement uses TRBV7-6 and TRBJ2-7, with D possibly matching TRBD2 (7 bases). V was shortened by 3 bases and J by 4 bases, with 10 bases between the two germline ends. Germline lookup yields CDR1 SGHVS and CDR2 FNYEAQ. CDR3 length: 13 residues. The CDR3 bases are TGTGCCAGCAGCTTGGGGGGGCTATACGAGCAGTACTTC. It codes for CASSLGGLYEQYF.

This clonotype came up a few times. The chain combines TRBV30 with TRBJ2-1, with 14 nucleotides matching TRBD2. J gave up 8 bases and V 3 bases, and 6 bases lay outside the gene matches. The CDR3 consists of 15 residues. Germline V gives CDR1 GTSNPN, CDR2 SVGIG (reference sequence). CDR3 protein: CAWSDGLAGGDEQFF. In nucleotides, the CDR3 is TGTGCCTGGAGCGATGGACTAGCGGGAGGCGATGAGCAGTTCTTC. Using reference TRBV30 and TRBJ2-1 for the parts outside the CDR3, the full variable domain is SQTIHQWPATLVQPVGSPLSLECTVEGTSNPNLYWYRQAAGRGLQLLFYSVGIGQISSEVPQNLSASRPQDRQFILSSKKLLLSDSGFYLCAWSDGLAGGDEQFFGPGTRLTVL.

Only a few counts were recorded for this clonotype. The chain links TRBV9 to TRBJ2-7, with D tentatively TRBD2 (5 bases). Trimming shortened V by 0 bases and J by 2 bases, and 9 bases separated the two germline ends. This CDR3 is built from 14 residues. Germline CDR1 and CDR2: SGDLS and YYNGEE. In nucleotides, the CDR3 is TGTGCCAGCAGCGTAGGCGGGCAGACCTACGAGCAGTACTTC. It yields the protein CASSVGGQTYEQYF.

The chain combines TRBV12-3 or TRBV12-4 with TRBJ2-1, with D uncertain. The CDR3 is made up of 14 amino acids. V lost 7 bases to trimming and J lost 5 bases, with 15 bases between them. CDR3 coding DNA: TGTGCCAGCATCGGCCCTGACCTCGACAATGAGCAGTTCTTC. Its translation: CASIGPDLDNEQFF.

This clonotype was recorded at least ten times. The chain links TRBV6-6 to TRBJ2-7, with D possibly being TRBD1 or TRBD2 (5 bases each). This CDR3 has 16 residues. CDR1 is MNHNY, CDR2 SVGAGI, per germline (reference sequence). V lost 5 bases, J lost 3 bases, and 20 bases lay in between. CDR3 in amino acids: CASSVRPGPAYYEQYF. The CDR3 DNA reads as TGTGCCAGCAGTGTCCGTCCGGGGCCAGCCTACTACGAGCAGTACTTC.